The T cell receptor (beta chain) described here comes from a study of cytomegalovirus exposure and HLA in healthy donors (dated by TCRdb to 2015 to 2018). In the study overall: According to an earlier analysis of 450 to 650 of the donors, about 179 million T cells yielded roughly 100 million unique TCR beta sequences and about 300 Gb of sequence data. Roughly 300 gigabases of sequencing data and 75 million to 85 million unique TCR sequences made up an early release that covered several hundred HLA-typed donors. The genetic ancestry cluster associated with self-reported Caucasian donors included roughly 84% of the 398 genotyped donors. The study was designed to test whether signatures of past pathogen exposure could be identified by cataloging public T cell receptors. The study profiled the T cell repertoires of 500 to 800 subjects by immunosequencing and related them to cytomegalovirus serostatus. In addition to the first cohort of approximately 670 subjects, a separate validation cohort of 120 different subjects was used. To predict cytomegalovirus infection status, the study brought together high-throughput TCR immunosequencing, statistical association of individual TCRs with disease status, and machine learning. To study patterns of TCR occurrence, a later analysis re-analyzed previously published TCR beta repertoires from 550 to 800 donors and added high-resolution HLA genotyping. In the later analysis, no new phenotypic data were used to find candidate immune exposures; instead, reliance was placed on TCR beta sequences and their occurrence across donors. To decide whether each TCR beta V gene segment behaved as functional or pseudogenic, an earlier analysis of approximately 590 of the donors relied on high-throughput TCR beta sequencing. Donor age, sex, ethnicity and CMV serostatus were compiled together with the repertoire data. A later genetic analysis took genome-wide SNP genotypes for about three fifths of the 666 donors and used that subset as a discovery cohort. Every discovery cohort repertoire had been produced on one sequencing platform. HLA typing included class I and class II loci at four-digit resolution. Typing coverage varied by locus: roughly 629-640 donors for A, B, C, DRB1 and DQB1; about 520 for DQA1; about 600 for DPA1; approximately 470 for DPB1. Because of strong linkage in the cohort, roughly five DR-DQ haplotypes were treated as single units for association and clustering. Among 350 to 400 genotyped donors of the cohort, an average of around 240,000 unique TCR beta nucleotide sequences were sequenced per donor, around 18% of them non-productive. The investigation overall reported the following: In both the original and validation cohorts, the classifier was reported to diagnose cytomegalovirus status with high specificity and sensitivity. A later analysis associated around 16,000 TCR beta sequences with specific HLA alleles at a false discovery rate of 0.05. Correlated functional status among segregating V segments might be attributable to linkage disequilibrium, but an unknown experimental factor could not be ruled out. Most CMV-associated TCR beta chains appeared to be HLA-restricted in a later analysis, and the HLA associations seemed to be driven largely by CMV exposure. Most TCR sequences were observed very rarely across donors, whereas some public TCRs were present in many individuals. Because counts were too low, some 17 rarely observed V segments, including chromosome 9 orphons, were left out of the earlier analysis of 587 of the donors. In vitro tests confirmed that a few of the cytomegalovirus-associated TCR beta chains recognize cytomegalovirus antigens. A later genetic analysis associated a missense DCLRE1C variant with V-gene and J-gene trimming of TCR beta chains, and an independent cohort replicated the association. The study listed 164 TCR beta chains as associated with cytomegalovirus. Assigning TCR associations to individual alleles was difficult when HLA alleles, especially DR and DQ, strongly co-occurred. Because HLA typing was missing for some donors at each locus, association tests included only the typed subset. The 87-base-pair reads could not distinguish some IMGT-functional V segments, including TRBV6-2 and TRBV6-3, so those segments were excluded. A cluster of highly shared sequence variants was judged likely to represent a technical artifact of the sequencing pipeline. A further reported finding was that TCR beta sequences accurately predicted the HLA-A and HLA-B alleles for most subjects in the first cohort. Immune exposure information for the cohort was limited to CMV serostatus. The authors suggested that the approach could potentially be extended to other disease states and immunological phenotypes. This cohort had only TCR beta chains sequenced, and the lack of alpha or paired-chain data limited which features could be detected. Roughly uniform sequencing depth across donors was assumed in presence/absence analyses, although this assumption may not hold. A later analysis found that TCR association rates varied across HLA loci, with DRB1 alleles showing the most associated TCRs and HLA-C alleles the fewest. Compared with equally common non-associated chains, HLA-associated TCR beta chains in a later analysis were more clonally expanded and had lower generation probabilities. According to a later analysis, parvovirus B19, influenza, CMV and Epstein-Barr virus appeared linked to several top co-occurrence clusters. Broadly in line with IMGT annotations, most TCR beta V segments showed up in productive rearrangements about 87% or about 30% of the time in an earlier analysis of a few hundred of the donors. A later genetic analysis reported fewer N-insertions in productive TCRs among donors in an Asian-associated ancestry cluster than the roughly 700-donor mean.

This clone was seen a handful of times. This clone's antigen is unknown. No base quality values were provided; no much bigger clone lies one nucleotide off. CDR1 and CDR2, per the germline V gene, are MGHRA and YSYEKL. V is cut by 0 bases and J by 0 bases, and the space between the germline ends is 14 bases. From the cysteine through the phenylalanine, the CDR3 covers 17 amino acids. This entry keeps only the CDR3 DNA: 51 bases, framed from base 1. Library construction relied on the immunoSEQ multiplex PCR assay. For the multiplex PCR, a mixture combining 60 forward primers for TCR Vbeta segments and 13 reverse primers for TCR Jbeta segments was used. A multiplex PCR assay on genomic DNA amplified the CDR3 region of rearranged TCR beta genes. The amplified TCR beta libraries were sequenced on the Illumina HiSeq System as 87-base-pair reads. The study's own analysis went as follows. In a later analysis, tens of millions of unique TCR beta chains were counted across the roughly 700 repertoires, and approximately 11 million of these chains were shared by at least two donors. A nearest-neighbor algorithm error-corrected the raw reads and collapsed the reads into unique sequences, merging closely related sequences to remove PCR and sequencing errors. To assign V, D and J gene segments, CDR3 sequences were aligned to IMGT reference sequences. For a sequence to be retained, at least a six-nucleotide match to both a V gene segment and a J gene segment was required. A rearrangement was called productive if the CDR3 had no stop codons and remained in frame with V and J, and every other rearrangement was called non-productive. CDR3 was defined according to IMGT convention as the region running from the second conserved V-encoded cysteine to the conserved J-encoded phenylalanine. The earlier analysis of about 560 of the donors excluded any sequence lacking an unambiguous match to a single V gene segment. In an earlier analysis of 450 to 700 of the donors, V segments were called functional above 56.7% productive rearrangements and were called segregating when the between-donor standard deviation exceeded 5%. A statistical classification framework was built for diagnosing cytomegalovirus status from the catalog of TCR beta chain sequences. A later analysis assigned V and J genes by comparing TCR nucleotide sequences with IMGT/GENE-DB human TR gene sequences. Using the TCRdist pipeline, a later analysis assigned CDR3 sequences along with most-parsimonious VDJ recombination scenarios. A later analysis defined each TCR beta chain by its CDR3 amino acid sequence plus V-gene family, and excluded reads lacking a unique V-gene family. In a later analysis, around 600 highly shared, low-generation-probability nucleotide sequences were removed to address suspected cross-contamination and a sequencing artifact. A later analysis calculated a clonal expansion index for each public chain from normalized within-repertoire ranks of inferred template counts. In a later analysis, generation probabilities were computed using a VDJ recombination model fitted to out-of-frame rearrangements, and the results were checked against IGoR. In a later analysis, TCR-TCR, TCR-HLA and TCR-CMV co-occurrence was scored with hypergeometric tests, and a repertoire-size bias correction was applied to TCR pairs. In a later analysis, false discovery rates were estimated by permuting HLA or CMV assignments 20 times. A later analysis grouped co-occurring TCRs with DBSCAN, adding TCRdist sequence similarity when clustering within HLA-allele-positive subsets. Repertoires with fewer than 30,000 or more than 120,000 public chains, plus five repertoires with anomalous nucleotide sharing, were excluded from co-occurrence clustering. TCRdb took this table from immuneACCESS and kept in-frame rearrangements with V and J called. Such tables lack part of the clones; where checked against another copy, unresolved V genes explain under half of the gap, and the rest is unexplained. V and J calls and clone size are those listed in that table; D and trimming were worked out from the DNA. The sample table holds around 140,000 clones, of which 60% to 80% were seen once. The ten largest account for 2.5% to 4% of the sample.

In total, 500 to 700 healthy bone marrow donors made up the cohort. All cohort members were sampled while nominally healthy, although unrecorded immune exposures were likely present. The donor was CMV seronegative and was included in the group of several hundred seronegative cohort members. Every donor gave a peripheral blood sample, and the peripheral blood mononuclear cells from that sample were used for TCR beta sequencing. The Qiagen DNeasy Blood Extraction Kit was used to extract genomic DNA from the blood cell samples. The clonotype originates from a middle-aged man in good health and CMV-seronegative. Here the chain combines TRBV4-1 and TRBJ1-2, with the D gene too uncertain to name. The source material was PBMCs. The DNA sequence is TGCGCCAGCAGCCAAGAAACCAATCAGGCAGCTAACTATGGCTACACCTTC. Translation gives CASSQETNQAANYGYTF.